Shown below are 3 T cell receptor beta chains from a single sample sequenced in a study of shared clonotypes between healthy human individuals. Using immunoSEQ multiplex PCR, the repertoire was profiled, and TCRdb retains in-frame clones only, with some absent. The sample has around 450,000 clones, around 79% seen once. The sequencing sample was made of PBMCs. The receptors were gathered from a woman in her thirties or forties in good health. Some clones in this sample may be carry-over from other donors' samples.

This clone was seen a handful of times. The chain has TRBV2 and TRBJ1-2, with D unresolved. V was pared by 4 bases and J by 4 bases, with 16 bases between. Germline CDR1 SNHLY, CDR2 FYNNEI. The CDR3 spans 15 residues. For the CDR3, the DNA is TGTGCCAGCAGTGCCTTTCTGGACGGAACCTATGGCTACACCTTC. Its translation: CASSAFLDGTYGYTF.

The chain combines TRBV11-1 with TRBJ1-1; maybe TRBD1 (6 bases). Per germline, CDR1 SGHAT and CDR2 FQDESV (reference sequence). The CDR3 sequence is 14 residues long. Trimming cost V 2 bases and J 10 bases, with 17 bases left between them. The CDR3: CASSLSPERGGAFF. The CDR3 bases are TGTGCCAGCAGCTTATCCCCTGAAAGGGGGGGAGCTTTCTTT.

On this clone: This may be a read error: a much more frequent sequence differs by one nucleotide. The chain is built from TRBV28 and TRBJ1-1; tentatively, D is TRBD1 (5 bases). Trimming shortened V by 0 bases and J by 8 bases, and 7 bases separated the two germline ends. The germline CDR1 and CDR2 sequences are MDHEN and SYDVKM. This CDR3 is 12 amino acids long. The CDR3 region is CASSLWGPEAFF. In nucleotides, the CDR3 is TGTGCCAGCAGTTTATGGGGGCCCGAAGCTTTCTTT.